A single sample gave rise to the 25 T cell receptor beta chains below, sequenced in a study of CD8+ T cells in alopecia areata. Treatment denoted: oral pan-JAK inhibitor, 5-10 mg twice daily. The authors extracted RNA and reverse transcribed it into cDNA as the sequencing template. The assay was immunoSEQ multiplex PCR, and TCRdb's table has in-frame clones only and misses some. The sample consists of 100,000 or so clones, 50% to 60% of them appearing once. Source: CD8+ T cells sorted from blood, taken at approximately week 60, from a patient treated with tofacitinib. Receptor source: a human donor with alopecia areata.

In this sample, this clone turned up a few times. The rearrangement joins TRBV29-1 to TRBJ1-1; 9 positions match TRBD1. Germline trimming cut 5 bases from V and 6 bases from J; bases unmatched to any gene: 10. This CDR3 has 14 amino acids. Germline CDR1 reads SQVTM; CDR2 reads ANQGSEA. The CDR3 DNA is TGCAGCGTTCACGCCGGGACAGGGTTACCTGAAGCTTTCTTT. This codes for CSVHAGTGLPEAFF.

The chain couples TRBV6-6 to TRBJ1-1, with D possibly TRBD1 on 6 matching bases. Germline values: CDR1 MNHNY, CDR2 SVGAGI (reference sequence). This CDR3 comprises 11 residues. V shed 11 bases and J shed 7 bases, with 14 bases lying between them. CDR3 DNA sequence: TGTGCCGGCGGGGGGCAGAATGAAGCTTTCTTT. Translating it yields CAGGGQNEAFF.

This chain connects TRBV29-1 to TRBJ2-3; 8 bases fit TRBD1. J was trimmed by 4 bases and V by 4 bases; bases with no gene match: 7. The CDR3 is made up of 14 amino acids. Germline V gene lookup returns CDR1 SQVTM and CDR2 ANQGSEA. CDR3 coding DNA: TGCAGCGTTGGGGGGACAGGTCCCCCAGATACGCAGTATTTT. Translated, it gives CSVGGTGPPDTQYF.

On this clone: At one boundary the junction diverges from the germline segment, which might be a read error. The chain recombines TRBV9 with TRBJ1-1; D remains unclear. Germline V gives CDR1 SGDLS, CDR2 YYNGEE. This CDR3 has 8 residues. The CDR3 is CASSPRDF. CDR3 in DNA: TGTGCCAGCAGCCCCCGAGACTTT.

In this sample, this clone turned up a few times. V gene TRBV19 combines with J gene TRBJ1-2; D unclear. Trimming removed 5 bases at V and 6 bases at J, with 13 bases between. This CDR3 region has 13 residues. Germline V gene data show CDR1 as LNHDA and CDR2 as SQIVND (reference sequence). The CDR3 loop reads CASSPSPKNGYTF. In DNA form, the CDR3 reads TGTGCCAGTAGTCCGAGCCCCAAAAATGGCTACACCTTC.

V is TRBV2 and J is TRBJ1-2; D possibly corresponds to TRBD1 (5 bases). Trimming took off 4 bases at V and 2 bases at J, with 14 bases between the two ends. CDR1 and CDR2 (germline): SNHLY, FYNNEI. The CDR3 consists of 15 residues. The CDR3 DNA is TGTGCCAGCAGTGGGGGCAGGGCGATAAACTATGGCTACACCTTC. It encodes CASSGGRAINYGYTF.

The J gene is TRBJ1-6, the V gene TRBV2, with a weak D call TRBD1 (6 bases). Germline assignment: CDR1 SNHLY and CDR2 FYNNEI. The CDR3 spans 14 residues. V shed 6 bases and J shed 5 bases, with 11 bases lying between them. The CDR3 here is CASSTRGDNSPLHF. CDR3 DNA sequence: TGTGCCAGCAGCACTAGGGGGGATAATTCACCCCTCCACTTT.

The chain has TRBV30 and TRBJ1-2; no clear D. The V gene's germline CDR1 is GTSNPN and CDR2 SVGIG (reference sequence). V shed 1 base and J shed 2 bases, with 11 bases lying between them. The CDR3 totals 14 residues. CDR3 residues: CAWSGLPGNYGYTF. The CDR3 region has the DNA TGTGCCTGGAGTGGCCTTCCCGGGAACTATGGCTACACCTTC. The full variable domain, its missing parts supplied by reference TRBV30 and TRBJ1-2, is SQTIHQWPATLVQPVGSPLSLECTVEGTSNPNLYWYRQAAGRGLQLLFYSVGIGQISSEVPQNLSASRPQDRQFILSSKKLLLSDSGFYLCAWSGLPGNYGYTFGSGTRLTVV.

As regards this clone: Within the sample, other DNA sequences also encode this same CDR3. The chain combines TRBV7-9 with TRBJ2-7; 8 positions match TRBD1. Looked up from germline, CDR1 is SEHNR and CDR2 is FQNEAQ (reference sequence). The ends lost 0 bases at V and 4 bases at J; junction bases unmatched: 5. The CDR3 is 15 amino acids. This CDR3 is CASSLARTGSYEQYF. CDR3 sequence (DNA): TGTGCCAGCAGCTTAGCTCGGACAGGGTCGTACGAGCAGTACTTC.

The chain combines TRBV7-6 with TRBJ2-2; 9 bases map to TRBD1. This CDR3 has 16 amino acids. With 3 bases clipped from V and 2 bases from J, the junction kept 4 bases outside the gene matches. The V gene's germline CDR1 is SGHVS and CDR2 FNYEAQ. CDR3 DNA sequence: TGTGCCAGCAGCTTCCTGGGACAGGGCAACACCGGGGAGCTGTTTTTT. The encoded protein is CASSFLGQGNTGELFF.

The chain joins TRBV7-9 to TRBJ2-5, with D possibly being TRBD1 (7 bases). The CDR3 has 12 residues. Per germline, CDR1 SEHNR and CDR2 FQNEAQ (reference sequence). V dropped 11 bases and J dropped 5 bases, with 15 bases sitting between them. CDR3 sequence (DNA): TGTGCCTGTGGTTCAGGGGGGGAGACCCAGTACTTC. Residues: CACGSGGETQYF.

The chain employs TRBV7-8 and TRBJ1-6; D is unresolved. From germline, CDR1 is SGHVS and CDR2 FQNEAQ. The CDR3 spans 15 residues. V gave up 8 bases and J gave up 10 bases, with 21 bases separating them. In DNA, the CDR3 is TGTGCCAGCTCAGAGGGCGTCGCGTCGGTATCACCCCTCCACTTT. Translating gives CASSEGVASVSPLHF.

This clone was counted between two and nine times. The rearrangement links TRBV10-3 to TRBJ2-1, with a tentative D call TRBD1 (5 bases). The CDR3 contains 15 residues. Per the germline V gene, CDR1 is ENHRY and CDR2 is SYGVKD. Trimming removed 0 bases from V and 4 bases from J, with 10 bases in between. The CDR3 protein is CAISESATGYNEQFF. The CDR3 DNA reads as TGTGCCATCAGTGAGTCGGCTACAGGTTACAATGAGCAGTTCTTC.

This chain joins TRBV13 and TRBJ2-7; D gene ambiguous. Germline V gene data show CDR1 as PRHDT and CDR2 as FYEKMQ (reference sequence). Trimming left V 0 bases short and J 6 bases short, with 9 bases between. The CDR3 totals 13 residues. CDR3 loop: CASSLGRSLEQYF. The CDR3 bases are TGTGCCAGCAGCTTAGGACGATCTCTCGAGCAGTACTTC.

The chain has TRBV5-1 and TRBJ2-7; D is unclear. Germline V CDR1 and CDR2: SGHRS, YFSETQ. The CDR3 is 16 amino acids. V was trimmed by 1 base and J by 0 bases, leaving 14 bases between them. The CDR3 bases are TGCGCCAGCAGCTTGCCCAAGGGTGGATACTCCTACGAGCAGTACTTC. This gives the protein CASSLPKGGYSYEQYF.

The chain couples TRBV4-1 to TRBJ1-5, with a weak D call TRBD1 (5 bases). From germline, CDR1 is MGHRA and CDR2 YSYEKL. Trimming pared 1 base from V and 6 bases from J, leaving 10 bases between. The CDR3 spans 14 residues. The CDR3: CASSQVQGVQPQHF. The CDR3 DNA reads TGCGCCAGCAGCCAAGTCCAGGGCGTTCAGCCCCAGCATTTT.

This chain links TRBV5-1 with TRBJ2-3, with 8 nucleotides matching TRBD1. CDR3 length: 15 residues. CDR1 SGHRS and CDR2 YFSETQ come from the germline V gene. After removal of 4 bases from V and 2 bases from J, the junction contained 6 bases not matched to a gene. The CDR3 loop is CASSEGQGLTDTQYF. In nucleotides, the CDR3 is TGCGCCAGCAGCGAAGGACAGGGACTCACAGATACGCAGTATTTT.

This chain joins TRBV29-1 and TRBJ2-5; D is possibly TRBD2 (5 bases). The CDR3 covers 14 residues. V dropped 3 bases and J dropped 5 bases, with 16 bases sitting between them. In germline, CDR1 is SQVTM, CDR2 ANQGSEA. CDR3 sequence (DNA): TGCAGCGTTGAGGTTCCCGCCCGAGGGGAGACCCAGTACTTC. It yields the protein CSVEVPARGETQYF.

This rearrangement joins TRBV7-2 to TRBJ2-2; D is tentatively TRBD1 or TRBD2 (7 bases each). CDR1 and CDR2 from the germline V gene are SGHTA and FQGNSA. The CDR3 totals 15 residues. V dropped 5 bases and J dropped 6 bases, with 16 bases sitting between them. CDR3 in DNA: TGTGCCAGCAGCGACAGGGTGGCGGGGGCCGGGGAGCTGTTTTTT. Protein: CASSDRVAGAGELFF.

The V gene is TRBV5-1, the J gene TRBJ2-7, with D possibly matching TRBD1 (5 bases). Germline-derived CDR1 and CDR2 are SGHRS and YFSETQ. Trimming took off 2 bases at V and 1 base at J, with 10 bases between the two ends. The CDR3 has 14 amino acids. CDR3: CASSFQQESYEQYF. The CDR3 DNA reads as TGCGCCAGCAGCTTTCAACAGGAATCCTACGAGCAGTACTTC.

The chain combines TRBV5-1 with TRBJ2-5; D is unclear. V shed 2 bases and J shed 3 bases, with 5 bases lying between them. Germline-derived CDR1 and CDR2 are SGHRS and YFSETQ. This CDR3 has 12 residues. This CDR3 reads CASSFKKETQYF. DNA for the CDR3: TGCGCCAGCAGCTTCAAGAAAGAGACCCAGTACTTC.

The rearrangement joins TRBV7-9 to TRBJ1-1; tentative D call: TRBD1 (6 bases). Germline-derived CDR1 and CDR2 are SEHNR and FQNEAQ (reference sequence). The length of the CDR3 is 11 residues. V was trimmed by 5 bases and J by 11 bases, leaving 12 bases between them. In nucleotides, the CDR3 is TGTGCCAGCAGCCTCAGGGGCGAGGCTTTCTTT. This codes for CASSLRGEAFF.

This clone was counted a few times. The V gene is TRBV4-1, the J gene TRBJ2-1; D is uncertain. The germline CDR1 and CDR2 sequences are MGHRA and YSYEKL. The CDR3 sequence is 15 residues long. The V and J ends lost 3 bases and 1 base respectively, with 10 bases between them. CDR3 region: CASSQLIESYNEQFF. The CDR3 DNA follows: TGCGCCAGCAGCCAGCTGATCGAATCCTACAATGAGCAGTTCTTC.

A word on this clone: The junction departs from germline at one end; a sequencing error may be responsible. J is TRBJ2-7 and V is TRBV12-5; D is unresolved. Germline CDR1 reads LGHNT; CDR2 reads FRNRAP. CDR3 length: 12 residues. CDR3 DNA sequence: TGTGCTAGTGGCTTGGACCCCTACGAGCAGTACTTC. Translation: CASGLDPYEQYF. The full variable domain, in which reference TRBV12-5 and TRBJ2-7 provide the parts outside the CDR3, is DARVTQTPRHKVTEMGQEVTMRCQPILGHNTVFWYRQTMMQGLELLAYFRNRAPLDDSGMPKDRFSAEMPDATLATLKIQPSEPRDSAVYFCASGLDPYEQYFGPGTRLTVT.

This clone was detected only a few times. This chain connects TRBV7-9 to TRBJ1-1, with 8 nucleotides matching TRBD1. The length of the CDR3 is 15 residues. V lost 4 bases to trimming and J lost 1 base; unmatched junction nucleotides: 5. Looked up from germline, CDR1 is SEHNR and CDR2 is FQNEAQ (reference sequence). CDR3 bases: TGTGCCAGCAGCTCCGGACAGGGTCCGAACACTGAAGCTTTCTTT. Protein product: CASSSGQGPNTEAFF. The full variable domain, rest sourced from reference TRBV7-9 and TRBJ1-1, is DTGVSQNPRHKITKRGQNVTFRCDPISEHNRLYWYRQTLGQGPEFLTYFQNEAQLEKSRLLSDRFSAERPKGSFSTLEIQRTEQGDSAMYLCASSSGQGPNTEAFFGQGTRLTVV.